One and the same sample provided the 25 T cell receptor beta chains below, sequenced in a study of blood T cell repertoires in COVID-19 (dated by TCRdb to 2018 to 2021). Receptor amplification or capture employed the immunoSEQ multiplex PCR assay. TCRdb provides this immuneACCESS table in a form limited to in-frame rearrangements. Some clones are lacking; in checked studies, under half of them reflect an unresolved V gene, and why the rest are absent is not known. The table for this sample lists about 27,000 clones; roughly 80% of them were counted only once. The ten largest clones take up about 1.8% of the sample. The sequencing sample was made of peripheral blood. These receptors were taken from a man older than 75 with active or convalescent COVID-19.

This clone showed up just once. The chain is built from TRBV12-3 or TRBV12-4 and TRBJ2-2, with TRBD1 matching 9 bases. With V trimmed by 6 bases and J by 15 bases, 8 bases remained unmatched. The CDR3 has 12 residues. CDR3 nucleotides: TGTGCCAGCAGCGTACAGGGGGCTTGGTTGTTTTTT. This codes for CASSVQGAWLFF.

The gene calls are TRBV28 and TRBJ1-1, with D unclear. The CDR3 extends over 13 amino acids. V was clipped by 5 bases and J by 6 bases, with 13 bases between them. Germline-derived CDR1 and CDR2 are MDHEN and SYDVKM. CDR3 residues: CASSIAGSAEAFF. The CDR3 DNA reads TGTGCCAGCAGTATAGCGGGAAGTGCTGAAGCTTTCTTT. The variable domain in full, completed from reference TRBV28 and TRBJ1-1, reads DVKVTQSSRYLVKRTGEKVFLECVQDMDHENMFWYRQDPGLGLRLIYFSYDVKMKEKGDIPEGYSVSREKKERFSLILESASTNQTSMYLCASSIAGSAEAFFGQGTRLTVV.

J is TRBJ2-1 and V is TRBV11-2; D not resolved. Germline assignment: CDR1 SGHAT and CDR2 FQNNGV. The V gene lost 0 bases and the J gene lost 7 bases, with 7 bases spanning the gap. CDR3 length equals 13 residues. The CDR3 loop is CASSLDWRNEQFF. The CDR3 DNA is TGTGCCAGCAGCTTAGATTGGCGGAATGAGCAGTTCTTC.

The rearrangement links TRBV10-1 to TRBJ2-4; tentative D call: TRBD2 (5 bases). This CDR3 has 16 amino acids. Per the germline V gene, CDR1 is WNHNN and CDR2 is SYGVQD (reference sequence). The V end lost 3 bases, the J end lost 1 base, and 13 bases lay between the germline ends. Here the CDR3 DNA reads TGCGCCAGCAGTGATGGAGTCCGAGGGGCCAAAAACATTCAGTACTTC. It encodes CASSDGVRGAKNIQYF.

CDR3 protein: CASSPAIRERGYTF. The CDR3 nucleotides are TGTGCCAGCAGCCCCGCCATCCGGGAACGCGGCTACACCTTC. The chain has TRBV5-4 and TRBJ1-2; D ambiguous. V lost 4 bases and J lost 8, with 18 bases in between. Germline CDR1 is SGHNT and CDR2 is YYREEE (reference sequence). The CDR3 length is 14 residues.

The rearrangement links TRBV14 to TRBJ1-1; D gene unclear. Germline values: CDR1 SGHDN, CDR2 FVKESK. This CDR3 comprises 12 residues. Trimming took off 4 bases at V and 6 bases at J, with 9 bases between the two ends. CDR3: CASSRGSPEAFF. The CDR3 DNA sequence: TGTGCCAGCAGCCGTGGTAGCCCTGAAGCTTTCTTT.

CDR3: CASSRLAGGNNEQFF. The CDR3 bases are TGTGCCAGCAGTAGACTAGCGGGAGGGAACAATGAGCAGTTCTTC. The V call is TRBV6-5, the J call TRBJ2-1; 14 bases match TRBD2. The V and J ends lost 5 bases and 5 bases, in that order; junction bases with no gene match: 2. CDR1 and CDR2 (germline): MNHEY, SVGAGI. The CDR3 is made up of 15 amino acids.

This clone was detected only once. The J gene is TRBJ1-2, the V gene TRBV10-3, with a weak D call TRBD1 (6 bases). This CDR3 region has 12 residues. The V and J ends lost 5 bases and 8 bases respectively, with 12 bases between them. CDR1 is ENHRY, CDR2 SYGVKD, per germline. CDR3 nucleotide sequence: TGTGCCATCAGTAAACCGGGACAAGGCTACACCTTC. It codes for CAISKPGQGYTF.

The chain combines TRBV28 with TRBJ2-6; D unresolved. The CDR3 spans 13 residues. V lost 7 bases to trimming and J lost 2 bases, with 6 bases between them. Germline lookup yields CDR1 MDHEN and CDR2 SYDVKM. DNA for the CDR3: TGTGCCAGCAAACAACCTGGGGCCAACGTCCTGACTTTC. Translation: CASKQPGANVLTF.

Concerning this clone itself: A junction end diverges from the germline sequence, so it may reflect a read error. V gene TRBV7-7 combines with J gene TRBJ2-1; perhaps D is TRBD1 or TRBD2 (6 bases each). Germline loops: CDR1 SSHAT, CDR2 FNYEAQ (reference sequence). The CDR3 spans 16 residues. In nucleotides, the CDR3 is TGTGCTAGCAGCTTAGGGAGGACAGTATTGTTGAGTGAGCAGTTCTTC. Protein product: CASSLGRTVLLSEQFF. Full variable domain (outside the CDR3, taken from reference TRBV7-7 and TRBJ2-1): GAGVSQSPRYKVTKRGQDVTLRCDPISSHATLYWYQQALGQGPEFLTYFNYEAQPDKSGLPSDRFSAERPEGSISTLTIQRTEQRDSAMYRCASSLGRTVLLSEQFFGPGTRLTVL.

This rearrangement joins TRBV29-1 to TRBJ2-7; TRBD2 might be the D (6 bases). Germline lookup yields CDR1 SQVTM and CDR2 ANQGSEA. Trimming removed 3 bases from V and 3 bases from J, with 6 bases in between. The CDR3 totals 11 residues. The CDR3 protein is CSVEEGYEQYF. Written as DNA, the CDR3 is TGCAGCGTTGAGGAGGGCTACGAGCAGTACTTC.

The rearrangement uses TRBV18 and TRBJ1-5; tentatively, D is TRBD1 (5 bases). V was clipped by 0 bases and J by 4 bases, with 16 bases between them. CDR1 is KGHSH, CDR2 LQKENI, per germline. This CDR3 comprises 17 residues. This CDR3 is CASSPPGSGTSNQPQHF. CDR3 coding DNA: TGTGCCAGCTCACCACCGGGAAGCGGGACGTCGAATCAGCCCCAGCATTTT.

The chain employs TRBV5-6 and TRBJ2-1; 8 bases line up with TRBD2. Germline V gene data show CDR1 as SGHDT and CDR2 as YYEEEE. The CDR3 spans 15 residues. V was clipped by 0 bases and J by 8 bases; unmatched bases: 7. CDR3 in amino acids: CASSLDGGGPDEQFF. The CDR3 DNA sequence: TGTGCCAGCAGCTTGGATGGCGGGGGGCCGGATGAGCAGTTCTTC.

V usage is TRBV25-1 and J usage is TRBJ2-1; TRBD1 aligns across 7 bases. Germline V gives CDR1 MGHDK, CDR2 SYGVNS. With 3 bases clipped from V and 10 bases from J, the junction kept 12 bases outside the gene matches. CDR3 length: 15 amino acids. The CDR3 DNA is TGTGCCAGCAGTGATTCGGGGACAGAGGTTAGGGAGCAGTTCTTC. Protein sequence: CASSDSGTEVREQFF.

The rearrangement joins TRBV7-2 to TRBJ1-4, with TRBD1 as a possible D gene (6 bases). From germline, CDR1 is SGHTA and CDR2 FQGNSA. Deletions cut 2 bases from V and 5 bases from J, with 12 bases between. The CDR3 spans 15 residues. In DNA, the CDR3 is TGTGCCAGCAGCTTACAACCAGGGGCGAATGAAAAACTGTTTTTT. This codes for CASSLQPGANEKLFF. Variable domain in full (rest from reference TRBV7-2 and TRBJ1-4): GAGVSQSPSNKVTEKGKDVELRCDPISGHTALYWYRQSLGQGLEFLIYFQGNSAPDKSGLPSDRFSAERTGGSVSTLTIQRTQQEDSAVYLCASSLQPGANEKLFFGSGTQLSVL.

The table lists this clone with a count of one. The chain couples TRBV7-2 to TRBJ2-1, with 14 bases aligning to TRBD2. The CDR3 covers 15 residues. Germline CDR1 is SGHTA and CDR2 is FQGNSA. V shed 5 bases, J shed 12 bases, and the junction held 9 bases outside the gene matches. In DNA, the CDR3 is TGTGCCAGCAGCCCCGGGACTAGCGGGAGTATTATGCAGTTCTTC. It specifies CASSPGTSGSIMQFF.

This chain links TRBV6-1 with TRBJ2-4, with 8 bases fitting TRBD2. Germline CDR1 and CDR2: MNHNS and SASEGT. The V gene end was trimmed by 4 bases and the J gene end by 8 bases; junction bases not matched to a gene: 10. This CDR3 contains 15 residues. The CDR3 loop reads CASSGAGVGGDIQYF. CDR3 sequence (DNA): TGTGCCAGCAGTGGAGCGGGAGTTGGGGGGGACATTCAGTACTTC.

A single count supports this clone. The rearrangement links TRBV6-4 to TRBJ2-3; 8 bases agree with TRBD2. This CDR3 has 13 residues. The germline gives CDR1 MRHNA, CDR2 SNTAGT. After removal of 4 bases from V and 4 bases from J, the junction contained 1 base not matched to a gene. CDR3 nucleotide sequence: TGTGCCAGCAGTGCAGCGGGAGCAGATACGCAGTATTTT. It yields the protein CASSAAGADTQYF.

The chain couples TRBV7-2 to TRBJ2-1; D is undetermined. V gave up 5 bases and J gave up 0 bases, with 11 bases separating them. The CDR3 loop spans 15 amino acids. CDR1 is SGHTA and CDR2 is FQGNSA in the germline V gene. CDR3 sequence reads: CASSLTASSYNEQFF. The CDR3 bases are TGTGCCAGCAGCCTTACAGCCAGCTCCTACAATGAGCAGTTCTTC.

The CDR3 region is CASSYRVISNQPQHF. CDR3 nucleotide sequence: TGTGCCAGCAGTTACCGGGTAATAAGCAATCAGCCCCAGCATTTT. This chain links TRBV6-2 or TRBV6-3 with TRBJ1-5, with no clear D. The V end was cut by 2 bases, the J end by 1 base, with 9 bases between. This CDR3 has 15 amino acids. Germline V CDR1 and CDR2: MNHEY, SVGEGT.

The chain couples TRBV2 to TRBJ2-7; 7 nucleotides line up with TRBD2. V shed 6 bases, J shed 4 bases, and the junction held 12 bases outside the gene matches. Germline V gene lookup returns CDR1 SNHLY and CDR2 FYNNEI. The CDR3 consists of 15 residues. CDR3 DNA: TGTGCCAGCAGCCGGGGGGTTACAGTTGGGTACGAGCAGTACTTC. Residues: CASSRGVTVGYEQYF.

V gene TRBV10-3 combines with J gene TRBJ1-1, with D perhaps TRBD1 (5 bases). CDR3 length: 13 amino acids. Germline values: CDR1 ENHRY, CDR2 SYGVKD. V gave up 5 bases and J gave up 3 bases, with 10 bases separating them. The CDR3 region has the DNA TGTGCCATCAGTTCCAGGGTGGACACTGAAGCTTTCTTT. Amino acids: CAISSRVDTEAFF.

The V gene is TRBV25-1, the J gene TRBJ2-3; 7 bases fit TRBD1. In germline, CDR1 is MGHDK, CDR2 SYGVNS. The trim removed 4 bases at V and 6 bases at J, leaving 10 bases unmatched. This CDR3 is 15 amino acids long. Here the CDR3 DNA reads TGTGCCAGCAGTGCACCACAGGGGTTTTTGGATACGCAGTATTTT. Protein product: CASSAPQGFLDTQYF.

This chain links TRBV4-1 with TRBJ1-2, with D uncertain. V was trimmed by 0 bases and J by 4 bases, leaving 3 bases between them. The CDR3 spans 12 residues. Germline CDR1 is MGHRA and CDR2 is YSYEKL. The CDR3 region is CASSQDLYGYTF. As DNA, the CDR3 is TGCGCCAGCAGCCAAGATCTCTATGGCTACACCTTC.

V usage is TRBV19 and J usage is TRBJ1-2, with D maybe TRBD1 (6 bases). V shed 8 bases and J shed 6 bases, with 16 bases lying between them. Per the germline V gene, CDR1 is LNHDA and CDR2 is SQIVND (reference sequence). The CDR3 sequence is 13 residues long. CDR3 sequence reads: CASRDNKGDGYTF. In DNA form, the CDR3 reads TGTGCCAGTCGGGACAACAAAGGCGATGGCTACACCTTC.